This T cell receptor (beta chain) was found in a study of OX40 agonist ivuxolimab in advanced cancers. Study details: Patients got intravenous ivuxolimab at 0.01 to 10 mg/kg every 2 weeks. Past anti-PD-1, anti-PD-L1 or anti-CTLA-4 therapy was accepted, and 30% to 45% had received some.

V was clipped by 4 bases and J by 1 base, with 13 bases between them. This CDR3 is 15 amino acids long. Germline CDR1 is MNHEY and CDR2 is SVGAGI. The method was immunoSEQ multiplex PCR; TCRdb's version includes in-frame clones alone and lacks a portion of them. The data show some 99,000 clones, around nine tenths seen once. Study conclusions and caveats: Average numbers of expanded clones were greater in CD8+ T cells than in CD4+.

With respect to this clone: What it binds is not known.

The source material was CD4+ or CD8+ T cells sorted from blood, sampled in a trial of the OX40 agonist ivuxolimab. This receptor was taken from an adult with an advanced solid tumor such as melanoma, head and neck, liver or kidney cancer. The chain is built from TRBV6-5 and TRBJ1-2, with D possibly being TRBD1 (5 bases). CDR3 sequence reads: CASSFITQGNYGYTF. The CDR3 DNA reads TGTGCCAGCAGTTTCATTACGCAGGGTAACTATGGCTACACCTTC.